Presented here are 32 T cell receptor beta chains from one specimen sequenced in a study of blood T cell repertoires in COVID-19. The protocol was immunoSEQ multiplex PCR, while the TCRdb copy is restricted to in-frame clones and leaves out a portion. The sample contains 310,000 or so clones, around nine tenths of which appear only once. The sample was peripheral blood. All receptors come from a man in his 70s with acute or convalescent COVID-19.

This chain links TRBV6-2 or TRBV6-3 with TRBJ1-5; D remains ambiguous. The CDR3 sequence is 14 residues long. Trimming stripped 4 bases from V and 3 bases from J, with 10 bases between. The germline V gene has CDR1 MNHEY and CDR2 SVGEGT. The CDR3 region has the DNA TGTGCCAGCAGTTCCCACTCGATCAATCAGCCCCAGCATTTT. It encodes CASSSHSINQPQHF.

The CDR3 region is CASNRVDNSPLHF. CDR3 nucleotide sequence: TGTGCCAGCAACCGGGTCGATAATTCACCCCTCCACTTT. The chain couples TRBV28 to TRBJ1-6; D call uncertain. V lost 7 bases and J 5 bases, leaving 9 bases between the germline ends. Germline-derived CDR1 and CDR2 are MDHEN and SYDVKM. CDR3 size: 13 residues.

This chain connects TRBV4-2 to TRBJ1-3; the D gene is possibly TRBD1 (5 bases). V lost 0 bases to trimming and J lost 2 bases, with 8 bases between them. The CDR3 has 15 amino acids. Germline CDR1 is LGHNA and CDR2 is YNFKEQ. The CDR3, as DNA: TGTGCCAGCAGCCAAGAGTTCAGGGCTGGAAACACCATATATTTT. It is translated as CASSQEFRAGNTIYF.

The V and J genes are TRBV28 and TRBJ2-1; 8 bases are a match to TRBD2. In germline, CDR1 is MDHEN, CDR2 SYDVKM. The CDR3 contains 17 residues. V was clipped by 3 bases and J by 0 bases; unmatched bases: 7. The CDR3 coding sequence is TGTGCCAGCAGTTTTGTCTCCGGGAGGGGCTCCTACAATGAGCAGTTCTTC. This sequence encodes CASSFVSGRGSYNEQFF.

The chain has TRBV5-1 and TRBJ2-7; no firm D call. The CDR3 loop spans 14 amino acids. The ends were cut back, 0 bases at V and 0 bases at J, with 7 bases in the middle. The germline gives CDR1 SGHRS, CDR2 YFSETQ. The CDR3 here is CASSLALSSYEQYF. The CDR3 coding sequence is TGCGCCAGCAGCTTGGCGCTGAGCTCCTACGAGCAGTACTTC. Full variable domain (outside the CDR3, taken from reference TRBV5-1 and TRBJ2-7): KAGVTQTPRYLIKTRGQQVTLSCSPISGHRSVSWYQQTPGQGLQFLFEYFSETQRNKGNFPGRFSGRQFSNSRSEMNVSTLELGDSALYLCASSLALSSYEQYFGPGTRLTVT.

The chain employs TRBV9 and TRBJ2-1, with 8 nucleotides matching TRBD1. This CDR3 has 13 amino acids. Losses at the gene ends were 0 bases for V and 9 bases for J; bases not matched to a gene: 2. Germline-derived CDR1 and CDR2 are SGDLS and YYNGEE. The DNA of the CDR3 is TGTGCCAGCAGCGTAGGACAGGGGCTTGAGCAGTTCTTC. Protein sequence: CASSVGQGLEQFF.

This clone was seen only once. This chain links TRBV15 with TRBJ2-4; 7 nucleotides align to TRBD2. Trimming cost V 0 bases and J 0 bases; bases outside gene matches: 5. Germline V gene lookup returns CDR1 LNHNV and CDR2 YYDKDF (reference sequence). The CDR3 loop spans 17 amino acids. In DNA, the CDR3 is TGTGCCACCAGCAGAGAGATCATAGCGGGAGCCAAAAACATTCAGTACTTC. It translates to CATSREIIAGAKNIQYF.

Concerning this clone itself: The junction does not match germline at one end; this may be a read error. This rearrangement joins TRBV7-3 to TRBJ2-3; 10 bases are a match to TRBD2. Looked up from germline, CDR1 is SGHTA and CDR2 is FQGTGA. This CDR3 is 16 amino acids long. CDR3 region: CASSVTSGVITDTQYF. In DNA form, the CDR3 reads TGTGCCAGCAGCGTAACTAGCGGGGTGATTACAGATACGCAGTATTTT.

The chain has TRBV5-1 and TRBJ2-3, with 8 bases that match TRBD2. The V segment lost 0 bases and the J segment 7 bases; nucleotides outside the gene matches: 16. Germline CDR1 reads SGHRS; CDR2 reads YFSETQ. The CDR3 sequence is 18 residues long. The CDR3, as DNA: TGCGCCAGCAGCTTGGCCCAACTAGCGGCCGGTCTCGTATATACGCAGTATTTT. Translating it yields CASSLAQLAAGLVYTQYF.

The gene calls are TRBV19 and TRBJ1-4; the match to TRBD1 covers 8 bases. CDR3 size: 15 residues. With V trimmed by 4 bases and J by 7 bases, 8 bases remained unmatched. Germline V gene lookup returns CDR1 LNHDA and CDR2 SQIVND (reference sequence). CDR3: CASSTRQGIGEKLFF. The DNA for the CDR3 is TGTGCCAGTAGTACCAGACAGGGGATCGGTGAAAAACTGTTTTTT.

The rearrangement uses TRBV21-1 and TRBJ1-1; the table names TRBD1, a call not compared with the DNA. TRBV21-1 is assigned pseudogene status. The CDR3 loop spans 13 amino acids. Here the CDR3 DNA reads TGTGCCAGCAGCACAGGGTCCAACACTGAAGCTTTCTTT. It translates to CASSTGSNTEAFF.

This clone showed up just once. This chain uses TRBV3-1 (or the pseudogene TRBV3-2) with TRBJ1-6; 8 bases are a match to TRBD1. The V gene end was trimmed by 2 bases and the J gene end by 9 bases; junction bases not matched to a gene: 0. There are 13 residues in the CDR3. The germline gives CDR1 LGHDT, CDR2 YNNKEL (reference sequence). CDR3 in amino acids: CASSQQGASPLHF. The CDR3 nucleotides read TGTGCCAGCAGCCAACAGGGGGCTTCACCCCTCCACTTT.

This clone was counted a single time. This chain connects TRBV10-3 to TRBJ1-2, with TRBD1 matching over 9 bases. The germline gives CDR1 ENHRY, CDR2 SYGVKD. V shed 0 bases and J 7 bases; nucleotides not matched to a gene: 3. The CDR3 is 14 residues long. The CDR3 DNA is TGTGCCATCAGTGAGTCGATGACAGGGGGTGGCTACACCTTC. It yields the protein CAISESMTGGGYTF.

The chain uses TRBV7-9 and TRBJ1-2; 7 bases line up with TRBD1. The V gene end was trimmed by 10 bases and the J gene end by 0 bases; junction bases not matched to a gene: 5. The CDR3 spans 13 residues. Germline loops: CDR1 SEHNR, CDR2 FQNEAQ (reference sequence). CDR3 sequence reads: CATTDRTNYGYTF. CDR3 sequence (DNA): TGTGCCACCACGGACAGGACTAACTATGGCTACACCTTC.

This clone came up once. The J gene is TRBJ1-2, the V gene TRBV12-3 or TRBV12-4; tentatively, D is TRBD1 (5 bases). This CDR3 region has 11 residues. The V end was cut by 5 bases, the J end by 5 bases, with 6 bases between. CDR3 in DNA: TGTGCCAGCAGTGACAGATATGGCTACACCTTC. It encodes CASSDRYGYTF.

V is TRBV6-6 and J is TRBJ2-5, with TRBD2 matching 7 bases. Losses at the gene ends were 0 bases for V and 3 bases for J; bases not matched to a gene: 1. Per germline, CDR1 MNHNY and CDR2 SVGAGI (reference sequence). CDR3 length equals 14 residues. The CDR3 loop reads CASSYSLAEETQYF. The CDR3 bases are TGTGCCAGCAGTTACTCGCTAGCGGAAGAGACCCAGTACTTC.

The genes are TRBV5-6 and TRBJ2-3; 9 bases match TRBD1. This CDR3 comprises 14 residues. Trimming at V came to 3 bases and at J to 1 base, leaving 0 bases not matched to a gene. Germline lookup yields CDR1 SGHDT and CDR2 YYEEEE. In DNA form, the CDR3 reads TGTGCCAGCAGCTGGGACAGGGGCACAGATACGCAGTATTTT. Protein product: CASSWDRGTDTQYF.

This clone was found once. The CDR3 loop is CASSPLTGGVQTQYF. The DNA of the CDR3 is TGTGCCAGCTCACCACTTACAGGGGGCGTTCAGACCCAGTACTTC. This chain links TRBV18 with TRBJ2-5; 9 bases agree with TRBD1. Germline V gives CDR1 KGHSH, CDR2 LQKENI. The CDR3 totals 15 residues. J lost 6 bases, V lost 1 base, and 6 bases had no gene match. Together with reference TRBV18 and TRBJ2-5, the CDR3 gives the full variable domain: NAGVMQNPRHLVRRRGQEARLRCSPMKGHSHVYWYRQLPEEGLKFMVYLQKENIIDESGMPKERFSAEFPKEGPSILRIQQVVRGDSAAYFCASSPLTGGVQTQYFGPGTRLLVL.

The chain joins TRBV6-6 to TRBJ2-3, with TRBD2 identical over 11 bases. Germline CDR1 reads MNHNY; CDR2 reads SVGAGI (reference sequence). The junction had 5 bases not matched to a gene; V was cut back by 4 bases and J by 5 bases. The CDR3 extends over 15 amino acids. In DNA, the CDR3 is TGTGCCAGCAGTTCCTCTAGCGGGAGGCTAGATACGCAGTATTTT. Residues: CASSSSSGRLDTQYF.

Only a few counts were recorded for this clone. Other DNA sequences of this sample code for an identical CDR3. This chain uses TRBV6-5 with TRBJ2-2, with TRBD1 matching 7 bases. Germline lookup yields CDR1 MNHEY and CDR2 SVGAGI. V lost 4 bases, J lost 5 bases, and 1 base stayed unmatched. The CDR3 loop spans 13 amino acids. This CDR3 reads CASSSRGTGELFF. CDR3 nucleotide sequence: TGTGCCAGCAGTTCCAGGGGGACCGGGGAGCTGTTTTTT.

The chain's CDR3 is CASSYAGTATNEKLFF. CDR3 coding DNA: TGTGCCAGCAGTTACGCGGGTACAGCAACTAATGAAAAACTGTTTTTT. The chain carries TRBV6-2 or TRBV6-3 and TRBJ1-4; D is uncertain. This CDR3 is 16 amino acids long. The germline V gene encodes CDR1 MNHEY and CDR2 SVGEGT. With 2 bases removed from V and 0 bases from J, the gap between germline ends came to 10 bases.

The chain carries TRBV6-2 or TRBV6-3 and TRBJ2-7; 12 nucleotides match TRBD2. Germline loops: CDR1 MNHEY, CDR2 SVGEGT. The CDR3 runs 15 residues. With V trimmed by 4 bases and J by 4 bases, 5 bases remained unmatched. Written as DNA, the CDR3 is TGTGCCAGCAGTTCGGCTAGCGGGAGGGGGTACGAGCAGTACTTC. Its translation: CASSSASGRGYEQYF.

Notes on this clone: Within the sample, other DNA sequences also encode this same CDR3. The chain carries TRBV9 and TRBJ2-2, with D perhaps TRBD1 (5 bases). Between the trimmed V and J ends, which lost 1 base and 0 bases, there was a span of 7 bases. The CDR3 has 15 amino acids. Looked up from germline, CDR1 is SGDLS and CDR2 is YYNGEE. CDR3 bases: TGTGCCAGCAGCGTACAGGGTGCGAACACCGGGGAGCTGTTTTTT. It specifies CASSVQGANTGELFF. The complete variable domain, with remaining parts taken from reference TRBV9 and TRBJ2-2, reads DSGVTQTPKHLITATGQRVTLRCSPRSGDLSVYWYQQSLDQGLQFLIQYYNGEERAKGNILERFSAQQFPDLHSELNLSSLELGDSALYFCASSVQGANTGELFFGEGSRLTVL.

On this clone itself: The sample contains more than one DNA sequence encoding this CDR3. CDR3 DNA: TGTGCCAGCAGCGTGCTAGCGGGGTCCCAAGAGACCCAGTACTTC. Amino acid sequence: CASSVLAGSQETQYF. The V gene is TRBV9, the J gene TRBJ2-5; 9 positions match TRBD2. Per germline, CDR1 SGDLS and CDR2 YYNGEE. Trimming took 2 bases from V and 1 from J; bases not matched to a gene: 3. The CDR3 extends over 15 amino acids.

The chain employs TRBV6-2 or TRBV6-3 and TRBJ1-4, with D unresolved. V lost 2 bases to trimming and J lost 5 bases, with 6 bases between them. Germline V lookup: CDR1 MNHEY, CDR2 SVGEGT. The CDR3 contains 13 residues. CDR3 protein: CASSYPSNEKLFF. CDR3 nucleotides: TGTGCCAGCAGTTACCCTTCGAATGAAAAACTGTTTTTT.

This clone was observed a few times. The chain links TRBV11-2 to TRBJ2-7; D possibly corresponds to TRBD2 (5 bases). Germline lookup yields CDR1 SGHAT and CDR2 FQNNGV. The CDR3 runs 12 residues. Deletions cut 0 bases from V and 7 bases from J, with 7 bases between. The CDR3 loop is CASSLDRGEQYF. The CDR3 coding sequence is TGTGCCAGCAGCTTAGATCGAGGGGAGCAGTACTTC.

V usage is TRBV5-6 and J usage is TRBJ2-5; D ambiguous. V lost 0 bases, J lost 4 bases, and 10 bases lay in between. CDR1 is SGHDT, CDR2 YYEEEE, per germline. CDR3 length: 14 amino acids. The chain's CDR3 is CASSLGGPRETQYF. CDR3 sequence (DNA): TGTGCCAGCAGCTTGGGTGGCCCACGAGAGACCCAGTACTTC.

This sequence joins TRBV11-2 and TRBJ1-6; D unclear. The V gene's germline CDR1 is SGHAT and CDR2 FQNNGV. Trimming took 5 bases from V and 13 from J, leaving 21 bases between them. The CDR3 has 15 residues. DNA of the CDR3: TGTGCCAGCAGCCTGAACGGGATGGTCTTTGAGCCCCTCCACTTT. Amino acids: CASSLNGMVFEPLHF.

The chain is built from TRBV10-3 and TRBJ1-1; D uncertain. The CDR3 covers 15 residues. CDR1 and CDR2 (germline): ENHRY, SYGVKD. Trimming left V 3 bases short and J 1 base short, with 12 bases between. CDR3 nucleotides: TGTGCCATCAGTGATAGCGGCTCAGGGAACACTGAAGCTTTCTTT. Protein sequence: CAISDSGSGNTEAFF.

The V call is TRBV6-5, the J call TRBJ2-7; D not resolved. CDR1 is MNHEY and CDR2 is SVGAGI in the germline V gene. There are 13 residues in the CDR3. Trimming cost V 6 bases and J 0 bases, with 9 bases left between them. The CDR3 sequence is CASSDSHSYEQYF. For the CDR3, the DNA is TGTGCCAGCAGCGACTCGCACTCCTACGAGCAGTACTTC.

As regards this clone: The same CDR3 arises from other DNA sequences in this sample as well. The chain employs TRBV11-2 and TRBJ2-2, with 8 bases aligning to TRBD1. The germline V gene encodes CDR1 SGHAT and CDR2 FQNNGV. V shed 2 bases, J shed 5 bases, and the junction held 4 bases outside the gene matches. This CDR3 region has 15 residues. CDR3 protein: CASSLQGAGTGELFF. In nucleotides, the CDR3 is TGTGCCAGCAGCTTACAGGGGGCGGGGACCGGGGAGCTGTTTTTT.

V gene TRBV11-2 combines with J gene TRBJ2-1; tentative D call: TRBD2 (6 bases). The germline V gene encodes CDR1 SGHAT and CDR2 FQNNGV. V was trimmed by 4 bases and J by 0 bases, leaving 19 bases between them. The CDR3 runs 18 residues. CDR3 nucleotide sequence: TGTGCCAGCAGCTCGAAAGCTGGGTTAGCGGCCTCCTACAATGAGCAGTTCTTC. It yields the protein CASSSKAGLAASYNEQFF.